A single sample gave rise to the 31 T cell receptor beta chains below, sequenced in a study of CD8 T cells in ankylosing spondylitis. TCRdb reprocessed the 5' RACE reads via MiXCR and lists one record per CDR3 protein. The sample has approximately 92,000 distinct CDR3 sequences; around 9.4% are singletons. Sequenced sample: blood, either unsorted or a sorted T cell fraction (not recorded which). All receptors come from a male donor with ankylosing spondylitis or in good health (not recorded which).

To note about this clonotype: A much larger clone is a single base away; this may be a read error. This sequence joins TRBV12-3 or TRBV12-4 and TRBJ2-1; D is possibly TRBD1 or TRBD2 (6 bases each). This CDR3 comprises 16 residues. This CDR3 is CASSFPGGSSYNGQFF. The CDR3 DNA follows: TGTGCCAGCAGTTTCCCCGGGGGCAGCTCTTACAATGGGCAGTTCTTC.

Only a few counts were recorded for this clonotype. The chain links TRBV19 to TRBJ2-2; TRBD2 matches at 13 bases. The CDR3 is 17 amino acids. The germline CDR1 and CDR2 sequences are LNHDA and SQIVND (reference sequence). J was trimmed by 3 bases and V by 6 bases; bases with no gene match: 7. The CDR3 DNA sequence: TGTGCCAGTAGCCGACTAGCGGGGGGTTCAGACACCGGGGAGCTGTTTTTT. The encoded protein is CASSRLAGGSDTGELFF.

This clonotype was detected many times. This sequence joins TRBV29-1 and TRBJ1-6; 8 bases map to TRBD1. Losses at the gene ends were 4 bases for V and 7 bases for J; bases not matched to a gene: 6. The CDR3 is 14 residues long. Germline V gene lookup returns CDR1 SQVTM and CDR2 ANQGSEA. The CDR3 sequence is CSVVTGVENSPLHF. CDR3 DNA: TGCAGCGTTGTGACAGGGGTGGAAAATTCACCCCTCCACTTT.

The CDR3 region has the DNA TGTGCCAGCAGCTTAGGGACAGGGAACCAAGAGACCCAGTACTTC. Translation gives CASSLGTGNQETQYF. The gene calls are TRBV7-3 and TRBJ2-5, with 9 bases lining up with TRBD1. Germline CDR1 reads SGHTA; CDR2 reads FQGTGA. With 2 bases clipped from V and 0 bases from J, the junction kept 1 base outside the gene matches. The CDR3 spans 15 residues.

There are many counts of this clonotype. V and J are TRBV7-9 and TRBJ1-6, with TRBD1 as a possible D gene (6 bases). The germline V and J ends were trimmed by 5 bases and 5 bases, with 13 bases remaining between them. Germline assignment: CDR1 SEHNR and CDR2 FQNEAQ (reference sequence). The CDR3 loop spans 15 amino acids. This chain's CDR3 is CASSPSGTNNSPLHF. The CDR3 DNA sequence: TGTGCCAGCAGCCCATCCGGGACAAATAATTCACCCCTCCACTTT.

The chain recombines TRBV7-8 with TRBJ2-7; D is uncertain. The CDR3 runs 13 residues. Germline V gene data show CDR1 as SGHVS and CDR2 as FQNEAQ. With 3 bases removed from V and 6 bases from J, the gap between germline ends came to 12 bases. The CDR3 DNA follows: TGTGCCAGCAGCTTGGTTCCTCCTTCCGAGCAGTACTTC. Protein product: CASSLVPPSEQYF.

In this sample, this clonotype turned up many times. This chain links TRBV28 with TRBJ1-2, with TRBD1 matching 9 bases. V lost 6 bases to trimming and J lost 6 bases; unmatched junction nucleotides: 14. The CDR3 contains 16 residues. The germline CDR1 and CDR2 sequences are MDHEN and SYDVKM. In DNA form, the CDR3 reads TGTGCCAGCAGCCTCCAATGGACAGGGGCATTTGATGGCTACACCTTC. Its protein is CASSLQWTGAFDGYTF.

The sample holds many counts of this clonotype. This CDR3 reads CSALENTEAFF. The DNA of the CDR3 is TGCAGTGCTTTGGAGAACACTGAAGCTTTCTTT. The V call is TRBV20-1, the J call TRBJ1-1; D unclear. CDR3 size: 11 residues. Germline assignment: CDR1 DFQATT and CDR2 SNEGSKA (reference sequence). V lost 5 bases and J 1 base, leaving 5 bases between the germline ends.

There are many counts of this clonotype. The CDR3 region has the DNA TGTGCCAGCAGCTTGGACAGTTGGCTAGCGGGGGGAAAGCAGTTCTTC. As protein: CASSLDSWLAGGKQFF. This chain uses TRBV5-4 with TRBJ2-1, with 11 bases lining up with TRBD2. J lost 11 bases, V lost 0 bases, and 10 bases had no gene match. CDR1 and CDR2 (germline): SGHNT, YYREEE (reference sequence). The CDR3 contains 16 residues.

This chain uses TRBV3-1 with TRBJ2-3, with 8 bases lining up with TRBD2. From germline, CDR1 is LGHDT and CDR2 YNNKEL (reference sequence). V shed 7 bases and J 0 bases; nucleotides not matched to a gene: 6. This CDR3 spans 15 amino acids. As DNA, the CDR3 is TGTGCCAGCACCAAGCGGGGGACTAGCACAGATACGCAGTATTTT. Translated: CASTKRGTSTDTQYF.

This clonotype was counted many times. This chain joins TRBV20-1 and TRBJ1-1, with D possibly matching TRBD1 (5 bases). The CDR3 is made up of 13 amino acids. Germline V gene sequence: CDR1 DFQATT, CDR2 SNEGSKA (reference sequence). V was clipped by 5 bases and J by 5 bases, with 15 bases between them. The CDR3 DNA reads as TGCAGTGCTGGGGGTCTTGGTGGAACTGAAGCTTTCTTT. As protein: CSAGGLGGTEAFF.

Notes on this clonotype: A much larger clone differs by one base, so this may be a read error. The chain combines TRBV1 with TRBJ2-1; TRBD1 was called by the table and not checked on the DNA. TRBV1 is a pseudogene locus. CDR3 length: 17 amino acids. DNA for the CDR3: TGCACCAGCAGCCAAGGGTGGCGGGGGCTTCCCGACAATGAGCAGTTCTTC. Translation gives CTSSQGWRGLPDNEQFF.

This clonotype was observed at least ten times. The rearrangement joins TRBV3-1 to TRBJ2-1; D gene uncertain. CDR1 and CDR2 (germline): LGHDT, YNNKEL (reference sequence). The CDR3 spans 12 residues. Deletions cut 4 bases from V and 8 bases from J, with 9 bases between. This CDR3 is CASSLLEYEQFF. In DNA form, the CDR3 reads TGTGCCAGCAGCCTCCTTGAGTATGAGCAGTTCTTC.

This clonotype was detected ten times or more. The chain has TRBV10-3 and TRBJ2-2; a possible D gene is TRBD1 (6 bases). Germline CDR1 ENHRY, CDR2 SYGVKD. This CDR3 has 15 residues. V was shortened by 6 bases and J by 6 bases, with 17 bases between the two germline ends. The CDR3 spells CAISPGQGTAGELFF. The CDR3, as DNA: TGTGCCATCAGCCCGGGTCAGGGGACCGCCGGGGAGCTGTTTTTT.

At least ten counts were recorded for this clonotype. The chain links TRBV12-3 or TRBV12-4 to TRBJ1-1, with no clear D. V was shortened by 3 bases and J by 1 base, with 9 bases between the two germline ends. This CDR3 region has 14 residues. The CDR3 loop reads CASSFVGKNTEAFF. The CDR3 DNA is TGTGCCAGCAGTTTCGTGGGGAAGAACACTGAAGCTTTCTTT.

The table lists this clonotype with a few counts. This CDR3 is CSVGAGGLTDTQYF. CDR3 in DNA: TGCAGCGTTGGAGCGGGGGGGCTCACAGATACGCAGTATTTT. The genes are TRBV29-1 and TRBJ2-3, with 10 bases aligning to TRBD2. CDR3 length equals 14 residues. Trimming at V came to 4 bases and at J to 2 bases, leaving 3 bases not matched to a gene. CDR1 is SQVTM and CDR2 is ANQGSEA in the germline V gene.

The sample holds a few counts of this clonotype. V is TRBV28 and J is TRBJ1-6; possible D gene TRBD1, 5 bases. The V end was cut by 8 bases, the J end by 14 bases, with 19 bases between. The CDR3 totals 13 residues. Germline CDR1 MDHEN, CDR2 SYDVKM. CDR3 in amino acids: CASLTEGYGTLHF. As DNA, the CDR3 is TGTGCCAGCCTGACCGAGGGGTACGGAACCCTCCACTTT. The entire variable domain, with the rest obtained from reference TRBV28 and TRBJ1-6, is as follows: DVKVTQSSRYLVKRTGEKVFLECVQDMDHENMFWYRQDPGLGLRLIYFSYDVKMKEKGDIPEGYSVSREKKERFSLILESASTNQTSMYLCASLTEGYGTLHFGNGTRLTVT.

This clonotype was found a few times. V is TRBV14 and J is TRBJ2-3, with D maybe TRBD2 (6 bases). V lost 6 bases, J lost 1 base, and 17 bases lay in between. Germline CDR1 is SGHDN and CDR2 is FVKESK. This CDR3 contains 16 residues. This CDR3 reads CASRSVSGQRTDTQYF. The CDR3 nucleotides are TGTGCCAGCAGGTCGGTCAGCGGGCAACGCACAGATACGCAGTATTTT.

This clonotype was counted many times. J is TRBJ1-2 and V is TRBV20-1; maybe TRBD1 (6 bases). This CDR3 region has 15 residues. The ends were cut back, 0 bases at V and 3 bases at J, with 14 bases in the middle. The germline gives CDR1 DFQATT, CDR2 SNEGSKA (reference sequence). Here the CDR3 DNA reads TGCAGTGCTAGAGAGTCGGGGGCACTTGACTATGGCTACACCTTC. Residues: CSARESGALDYGYTF.

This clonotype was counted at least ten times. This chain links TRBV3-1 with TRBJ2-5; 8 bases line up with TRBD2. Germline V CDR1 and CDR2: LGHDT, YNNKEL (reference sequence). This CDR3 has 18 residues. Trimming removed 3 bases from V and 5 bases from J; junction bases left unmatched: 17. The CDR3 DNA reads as TGTGCCAGCAGCCACGCCACGAAGGGAGCGGGGGTTTGGGAGACCCAGTACTTC. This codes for CASSHATKGAGVWETQYF.

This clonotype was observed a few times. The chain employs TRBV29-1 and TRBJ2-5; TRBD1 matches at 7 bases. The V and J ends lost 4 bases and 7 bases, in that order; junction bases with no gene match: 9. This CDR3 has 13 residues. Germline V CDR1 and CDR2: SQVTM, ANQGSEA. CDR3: CSVVDTPGGTQYF. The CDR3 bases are TGCAGCGTTGTTGACACACCAGGGGGGACCCAGTACTTC.

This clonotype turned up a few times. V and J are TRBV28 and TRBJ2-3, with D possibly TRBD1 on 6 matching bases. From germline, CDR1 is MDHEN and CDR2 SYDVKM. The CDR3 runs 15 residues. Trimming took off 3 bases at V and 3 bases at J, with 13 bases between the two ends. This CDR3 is CASSFGQFLTDTQYF. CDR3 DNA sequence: TGTGCCAGCAGTTTCGGACAGTTCCTAACAGATACGCAGTATTTT.

DNA for the CDR3: TGTGCCATCAGGGAGACTAGCGGGGGGGCGGACAATGAGCAGTTCTTC. It translates to CAIRETSGGADNEQFF. The gene calls are TRBV10-3 and TRBJ2-1, with 14 bases that match TRBD2. V gave up 6 bases and J gave up 5 bases; unmatched junction bases: 6. The CDR3 extends over 16 amino acids. Germline values: CDR1 ENHRY, CDR2 SYGVKD.

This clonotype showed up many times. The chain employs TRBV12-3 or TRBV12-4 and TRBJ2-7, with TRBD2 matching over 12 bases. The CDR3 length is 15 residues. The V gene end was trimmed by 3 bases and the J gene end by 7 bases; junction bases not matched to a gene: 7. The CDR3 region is CASSLRTSGAGEQYF. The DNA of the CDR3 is TGTGCCAGCAGTTTGCGGACTAGCGGGGCAGGGGAGCAGTACTTC.

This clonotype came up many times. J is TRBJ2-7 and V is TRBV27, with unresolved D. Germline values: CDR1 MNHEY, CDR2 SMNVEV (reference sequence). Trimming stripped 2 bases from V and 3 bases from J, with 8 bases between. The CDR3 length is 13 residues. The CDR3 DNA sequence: TGTGCCAGCAGTTTAAGTGGGCTCTACGAGCAGTACTTC. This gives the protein CASSLSGLYEQYF.

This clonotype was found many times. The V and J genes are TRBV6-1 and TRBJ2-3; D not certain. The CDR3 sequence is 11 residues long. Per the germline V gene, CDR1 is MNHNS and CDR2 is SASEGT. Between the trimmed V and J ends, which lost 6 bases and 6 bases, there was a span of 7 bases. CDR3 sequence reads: CASRDLDTQYF. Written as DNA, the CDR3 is TGTGCCAGCAGAGACTTGGATACGCAGTATTTT.

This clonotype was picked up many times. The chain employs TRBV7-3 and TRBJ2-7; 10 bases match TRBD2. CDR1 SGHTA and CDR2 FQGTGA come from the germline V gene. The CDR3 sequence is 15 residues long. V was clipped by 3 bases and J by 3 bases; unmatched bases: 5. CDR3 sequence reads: CASSLSSGGFYEQYF. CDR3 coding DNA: TGTGCCAGCAGCTTGAGTAGCGGGGGGTTCTACGAGCAGTACTTC.

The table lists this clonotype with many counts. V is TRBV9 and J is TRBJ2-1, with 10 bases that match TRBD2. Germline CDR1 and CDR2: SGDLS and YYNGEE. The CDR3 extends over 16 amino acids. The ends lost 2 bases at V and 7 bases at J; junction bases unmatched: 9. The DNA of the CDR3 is TGTGCCAGCAGCGTCTTTAGCGGGGGGTCCAATAATGAGCAGTTCTTC. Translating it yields CASSVFSGGSNNEQFF.

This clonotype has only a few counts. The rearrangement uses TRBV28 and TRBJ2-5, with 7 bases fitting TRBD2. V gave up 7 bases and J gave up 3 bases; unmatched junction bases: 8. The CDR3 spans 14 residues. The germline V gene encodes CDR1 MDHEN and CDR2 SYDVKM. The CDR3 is CASTRFGTKETQYF. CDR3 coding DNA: TGTGCCAGCACGAGGTTCGGGACTAAAGAGACCCAGTACTTC.

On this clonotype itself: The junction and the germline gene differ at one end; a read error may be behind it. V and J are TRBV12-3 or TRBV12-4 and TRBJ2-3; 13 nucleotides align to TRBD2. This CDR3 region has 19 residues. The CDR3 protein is CTSSLPGTSGAIYTDTQYF. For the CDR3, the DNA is TGTACCAGCAGTTTACCGGGGACTAGCGGGGCGATTTACACAGATACGCAGTATTTT.

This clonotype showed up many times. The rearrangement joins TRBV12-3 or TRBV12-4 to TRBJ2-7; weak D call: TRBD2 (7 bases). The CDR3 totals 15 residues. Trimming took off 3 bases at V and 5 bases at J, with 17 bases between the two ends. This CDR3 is CASSFGGLLLNEQYF. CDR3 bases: TGTGCCAGCAGTTTCGGGGGGCTCCTACTAAACGAGCAGTACTTC.